The 16 T cell receptor beta chains below come from one sample, sequenced in a study of cytomegalovirus exposure and HLA in healthy donors. The PCR employed 60 Vbeta primers together with 13 Jbeta primers. The table came from immunoSEQ multiplex PCR; TCRdb's copy has only in-frame clones and leaves some out. Among approximately 160,000 clones listed, around 63% were seen once. Sequenced input: PBMCs. These receptors were collected from a woman aged 18-30 years in good health and CMV-seropositive.

This clone was seen a few times. The V gene is TRBV6-5, the J gene TRBJ2-2; tentative D call: TRBD1 (5 bases). The CDR3 extends over 13 amino acids. V lost 9 bases and J lost 5, with 13 bases in between. CDR1 MNHEY and CDR2 SVGAGI come from the germline V gene. CDR3 amino acids: CASGQGRTGELFF. The CDR3 bases are TGTGCCAGTGGGCAGGGTCGTACCGGGGAGCTGTTTTTT.

This chain joins TRBV14 and TRBJ2-2, with D maybe TRBD1 (6 bases). Looked up from germline, CDR1 is SGHDN and CDR2 is FVKESK. The CDR3 loop spans 15 amino acids. V was pared by 1 base and J by 2 bases, with 8 bases between. CDR3 DNA: TGTGCCAGCAGCCAAGCAGGGGTTAACACCGGGGAGCTGTTTTTT. This sequence encodes CASSQAGVNTGELFF.

This clone occurred a few times. The chain combines TRBV4-1 with TRBJ2-3; TRBD2 agrees at 8 bases. This CDR3 spans 15 amino acids. CDR1 is MGHRA and CDR2 is YSYEKL in the germline V gene. Trimming took 1 base from V and 4 from J; bases not matched to a gene: 4. The DNA for the CDR3 is TGCGCCAGCAGCCAAGCGGGAGGGAGGTCAGATACGCAGTATTTT. Translating it yields CASSQAGGRSDTQYF.

There are a few counts of this clone. The chain recombines TRBV6-6 with TRBJ2-3; perhaps TRBD2 as D (5 bases). Germline V gives CDR1 MNHNY, CDR2 SVGAGI (reference sequence). The V gene lost 7 bases and the J gene lost 6 bases, with 11 bases spanning the gap. CDR3 size: 12 residues. The CDR3 DNA reads TGTGCCAGCACCCTAGCATCTGATACGCAGTATTTT. Protein: CASTLASDTQYF.

The sample holds a few counts of this clone. J is TRBJ2-1 and V is TRBV7-9; TRBD2 aligns across 8 bases. Germline V gives CDR1 SEHNR, CDR2 FQNEAQ (reference sequence). Unmatched junction bases numbered 8, after V lost 4 bases and J lost 6 bases. This CDR3 spans 15 amino acids. The chain's CDR3 is CASSSPGLGSNEQFF. The CDR3 coding sequence is TGTGCCAGCAGCTCTCCGGGACTAGGGAGCAATGAGCAGTTCTTC.

The V and J genes are TRBV27 and TRBJ1-4; no firm D call. Germline V gives CDR1 MNHEY, CDR2 SMNVEV (reference sequence). V shed 3 bases and J shed 7 bases, with 9 bases lying between them. The CDR3 is 13 residues long. This chain's CDR3 is CASSFDEGEKLFF. In DNA form, the CDR3 reads TGTGCCAGCAGTTTCGACGAGGGTGAAAAACTGTTTTTT.

This clone was seen a few times. V gene TRBV6-6 combines with J gene TRBJ2-7; tentatively, D is TRBD2 (6 bases). The CDR3 runs to 15 residues. Trimming shortened V by 3 bases and J by 3 bases, and 15 bases separated the two germline ends. The V gene's germline CDR1 is MNHNY and CDR2 SVGAGI (reference sequence). CDR3 bases: TGTGCCAGCAGTTATGATCCTAGCGAAATCTACGAGCAGTACTTC. Translating it yields CASSYDPSEIYEQYF.

Of note for this clone: A read error is likely, as this CDR3 ends without the conserved phenylalanine or tryptophan. V gene TRBV2 combines with J gene TRBJ1-5; TRBD1 agrees at 7 bases. The CDR3 has 13 residues. J was trimmed by 4 bases and V by 5 bases; bases with no gene match: 2. The germline CDR1 and CDR2 sequences are SNHLY and FYNNEI. CDR3 nucleotide sequence: TGTGCCAGCAGTCTACAGGGGAATCAGCCCCAGCATCTT. As protein: CASSLQGNQPQHL.

V is TRBV10-1 and J is TRBJ2-2; TRBD2 might be the D (5 bases). V was cut by 3 bases and J by 3 bases, with 14 bases left in between. The CDR3 runs 16 residues. From germline, CDR1 is WNHNN and CDR2 SYGVQD (reference sequence). The CDR3, as DNA: TGCGCCAGCAGTGAACTAGACGGTATTTACACCGGGGAGCTGTTTTTT. Its translation is CASSELDGIYTGELFF.

This clone came up a few times. The CDR3 DNA sequence: TGCGCCAGCAGCTTGGAGGCCAGGTCGTACTCCTATAATTCACCCCTCCACTTT. Protein: CASSLEARSYSYNSPLHF. The chain couples TRBV5-1 to TRBJ1-6; D is unclear. The CDR3 spans 18 residues. The germline CDR1 and CDR2 sequences are SGHRS and YFSETQ. Trimming removed 0 bases from V and 0 bases from J, with 13 bases in between.

A remark on this clone: At one end, the junction sequence differs from germline, possibly due to a read error. The chain has TRBV20-1 and TRBJ1-1; a possible D gene is TRBD1 (5 bases). The CDR3 is 10 amino acids. From germline, CDR1 is DFQATT and CDR2 SNEGSKA (reference sequence). CDR3: CSAKRGKRLF. The CDR3, as DNA: TGCAGTGCCAAGCGGGGCAAAAGGCTCTTT.

The chain is built from TRBV29-1 and TRBJ2-1; 7 bases are shared with TRBD2. The CDR3 is 12 amino acids. V gave up 7 bases and J gave up 6 bases; unmatched junction bases: 6. Germline CDR1 reads SQVTM; CDR2 reads ANQGSEA. CDR3 DNA sequence: TGCAGCGCCCTGCGGACTAGCAATGAGCAGTTCTTC. This translates into CSALRTSNEQFF.

This clone was seen only once. The gene calls are TRBV19 and TRBJ1-4, with D possibly being TRBD1 (5 bases). The germline gives CDR1 LNHDA, CDR2 SQIVND (reference sequence). V was cut by 7 bases and J by 0 bases, with 15 bases left in between. CDR3 length: 16 amino acids. CDR3 in amino acids: CASTPMWGATNEKLFF. The CDR3 DNA is TGTGCCAGTACCCCAATGTGGGGGGCAACTAATGAAAAACTGTTTTTT.

In this sample, this clone turned up once. The gene calls are TRBV21-1 and TRBJ2-7; the table assigns TRBD2, which was not confirmed against the DNA. TRBV21-1 is a pseudogene locus. The CDR3 sequence is 17 residues long. The CDR3 region is CASSTTSGKREDYEQYF. As DNA, the CDR3 is TGTGCCAGCAGCACGACTAGCGGGAAAAGAGAGGACTACGAGCAGTACTTC.

The genes are TRBV7-9 and TRBJ2-7; D is unclear. CDR3 length equals 11 residues. The germline CDR1 and CDR2 sequences are SEHNR and FQNEAQ (reference sequence). V dropped 3 bases and J dropped 3 bases, with 3 bases sitting between them. The CDR3 loop reads CASSFLYEQYF. The CDR3 coding sequence is TGTGCCAGCAGCTTCCTCTACGAGCAGTACTTC.

The gene calls are TRBV4-1 and TRBJ2-3; the match to TRBD2 covers 7 bases. The germline CDR1 and CDR2 sequences are MGHRA and YSYEKL. This CDR3 comprises 14 residues. With V trimmed by 1 base and J by 4 bases, 2 bases remained unmatched. CDR3 bases: TGCGCCAGCAGCCAAGGGGGAGGGCCAGATACGCAGTATTTT. Translating it yields CASSQGGGPDTQYF.